A single sample is the source of the 32 T cell receptor beta chains below, sequenced in a study of T cell changes during pregnancy in multiple sclerosis. TCRdb keeps only in-frame clones here, not all; method: immunoSEQ multiplex PCR. The data contain tens of thousands of clones, about nine tenths of them singletons. This sample comprised CD4+ T cells from peripheral blood mononuclear cells, obtained before pregnancy. The receptors originated from a female donor with multiple sclerosis, enrolled in a pregnancy study.

The chain couples TRBV6-5 to TRBJ2-5; the match to TRBD2 covers 12 bases. CDR3 length: 16 residues. Trimming removed 3 bases from V and 2 bases from J; junction bases left unmatched: 4. The germline V gene has CDR1 MNHEY and CDR2 SVGAGI. The CDR3 reads CASSYTGLAGQETQYF. In DNA, the CDR3 is TGTGCCAGCAGTTATACCGGACTAGCGGGACAAGAGACCCAGTACTTC.

The rearrangement links TRBV9 to TRBJ2-7; D unresolved. CDR1 SGDLS and CDR2 YYNGEE come from the germline V gene. V was cut by 0 bases and J by 2 bases, with 9 bases left in between. The CDR3 runs to 14 residues. The CDR3 region has the DNA TGTGCCAGCAGCGTAGCTGAACCTACCTACGAGCAGTACTTC. Translation: CASSVAEPTYEQYF. Based on the CDR3 plus reference TRBV9 and TRBJ2-7, the full variable domain is DSGVTQTPKHLITATGQRVTLRCSPRSGDLSVYWYQQSLDQGLQFLIQYYNGEERAKGNILERFSAQQFPDLHSELNLSSLELGDSALYFCASSVAEPTYEQYFGPGTRLTVT.

The rearrangement joins TRBV12-5 to TRBJ2-1; 7 bases map to TRBD2. J gave up 5 bases and V 6 bases, and 10 bases lay outside the gene matches. Germline values: CDR1 LGHNT, CDR2 FRNRAP. The CDR3 has 15 amino acids. CDR3 bases: TGTGCTAGTGGGATTCCGGGGGGAGGTAACAATGAGCAGTTCTTC. Translating gives CASGIPGGGNNEQFF.

The CDR3 loop is CATEGGTGTNTEAFF. In DNA form, the CDR3 reads TGTGCCACCGAGGGAGGGACAGGGACGAACACTGAAGCTTTCTTT. The chain carries TRBV10-3 and TRBJ1-1; 9 bases map to TRBD1. With V trimmed by 10 bases and J by 1 base, 10 bases remained unmatched. Germline lookup yields CDR1 ENHRY and CDR2 SYGVKD. The CDR3 contains 15 residues.

A single count supports this clone. This rearrangement joins TRBV27 to TRBJ1-5; D not certain. Deletions cut 4 bases from V and 11 bases from J, with 24 bases between. In germline, CDR1 is MNHEY, CDR2 SMNVEV (reference sequence). This CDR3 contains 16 residues. The CDR3 sequence: CASSSYGDPGRRSQHF. The CDR3 bases are TGTGCCAGCAGTTCTTACGGGGATCCCGGGCGGAGGTCCCAGCATTTT.

Here the CDR3 reads CASSLSVGLAGVGGNEQFF. In nucleotides, the CDR3 is TGTGCCAGCAGCCTGAGCGTTGGACTAGCGGGGGTAGGGGGCAATGAGCAGTTCTTC. The genes are TRBV7-8 and TRBJ2-1, with 13 bases that match TRBD2. Germline values: CDR1 SGHVS, CDR2 FQNEAQ. Trimming at V came to 5 bases and at J to 6 bases, leaving 16 bases not matched to a gene. There are 19 residues in the CDR3.

The chain combines TRBV5-4 with TRBJ2-2; the D gene is possibly TRBD1 (6 bases). The germline gives CDR1 SGHNT, CDR2 YYREEE (reference sequence). V was shortened by 4 bases and J by 1 base, with 14 bases between the two germline ends. The CDR3 covers 16 residues. The CDR3 nucleotides are TGTGCCAGCAGCCCGCAGGGGAGTATGAACACCGGGGAGCTGTTTTTT. Protein product: CASSPQGSMNTGELFF.

The chain links TRBV12-5 to TRBJ1-2; D gene unclear. This CDR3 is 13 amino acids long. V was trimmed by 0 bases and J by 7 bases, leaving 9 bases between them. Per germline, CDR1 LGHNT and CDR2 FRNRAP. This CDR3 is CASGLVLGRGYTF. CDR3 sequence (DNA): TGTGCTAGTGGTTTGGTACTGGGCCGTGGCTACACCTTC.

The rearrangement links TRBV28 to TRBJ1-2; 9 nucleotides agree with TRBD1. The V gene's germline CDR1 is MDHEN and CDR2 SYDVKM. V shed 6 bases, J shed 8 bases, and the junction held 7 bases outside the gene matches. The CDR3 length is 13 residues. The CDR3 region is CASSLGTGLGYTF. As DNA, the CDR3 is TGTGCCAGCAGCCTTGGGACAGGGCTAGGCTACACCTTC.

The chain carries TRBV12-5 and TRBJ1-2; D is uncertain. Trimming took 4 bases from V and 4 from J, leaving 10 bases between them. The germline gives CDR1 LGHNT, CDR2 FRNRAP. CDR3 size: 13 residues. Here the CDR3 DNA reads TGTGCTAGTGGTTCCGGGGTGGCCTATGGCTACACCTTC. Amino acids: CASGSGVAYGYTF. Together with reference TRBV12-5 and TRBJ1-2, the CDR3 gives the full variable domain: DARVTQTPRHKVTEMGQEVTMRCQPILGHNTVFWYRQTMMQGLELLAYFRNRAPLDDSGMPKDRFSAEMPDATLATLKIQPSEPRDSAVYFCASGSGVAYGYTFGSGTRLTVV.

This clone was detected once. The V and J genes are TRBV25-1 and TRBJ1-2, with D unresolved. Germline CDR1 MGHDK, CDR2 SYGVNS. This CDR3 region has 13 residues. Trimming removed 8 bases at V and 3 bases at J, with 13 bases between. The chain's CDR3 is CASPAGRYYGYTF. Here the CDR3 DNA reads TGTGCCAGCCCTGCGGGCCGGTACTATGGCTACACCTTC.

J is TRBJ2-7 and V is TRBV19; D is possibly TRBD1 (6 bases). V lost 3 bases, J lost 6 bases, and 9 bases lay in between. The germline V gene encodes CDR1 LNHDA and CDR2 SQIVND (reference sequence). This CDR3 has 12 amino acids. CDR3 loop: CASSMKGGEQYF. The CDR3 DNA sequence: TGTGCCAGTAGTATGAAAGGGGGCGAGCAGTACTTC.

The V and J genes are TRBV15 and TRBJ2-1; weak D call: TRBD2 (6 bases). The length of the CDR3 is 17 residues. V dropped 0 bases and J dropped 5 bases, with 17 bases sitting between them. Germline loops: CDR1 LNHNV, CDR2 YYDKDF (reference sequence). CDR3 in DNA: TGTGCCACCAGCAGAGATCGTCAGGGACTGAGCAACAATGAGCAGTTCTTC. Translated: CATSRDRQGLSNNEQFF. The entire variable domain, with the rest obtained from reference TRBV15 and TRBJ2-1, is as follows: DAMVIQNPRYQVTQFGKPVTLSCSQTLNHNVMYWYQQKSSQAPKLLFHYYDKDFNNEADTPDNFQSRRPNTSFCFLDIRSPGLGDTAMYLCATSRDRQGLSNNEQFFGPGTRLTVL.

The chain is built from TRBV5-4 and TRBJ2-7; possible D gene TRBD1, 6 bases. Germline CDR1 reads SGHNT; CDR2 reads YYREEE (reference sequence). Trimming took 0 bases from V and 1 from J, leaving 8 bases between them. The CDR3 consists of 14 residues. CDR3 sequence: CASSLDRASYEQYF. CDR3 DNA: TGTGCCAGCAGCTTGGACAGGGCATCCTACGAGCAGTACTTC.

The CDR3 region is CASRPEDREIMPQHF. The CDR3 DNA is TGTGCCAGCAGACCCGAGGACAGAGAGATCATGCCCCAGCATTTT. V gene TRBV6-1 combines with J gene TRBJ1-5, with D perhaps TRBD1 (6 bases). The CDR3 is made up of 15 amino acids. Germline CDR1 and CDR2: MNHNS and SASEGT. The ends were cut back, 6 bases at V and 9 bases at J, with 21 bases in the middle.

The chain links TRBV18 to TRBJ2-3, with 14 bases identical to TRBD2. The J segment lost 6 bases and the V segment lost 3 bases, leaving 11 bases of the junction unmatched. The CDR3 loop spans 18 amino acids. Germline V lookup: CDR1 KGHSH, CDR2 LQKENI. CDR3 loop: CASSPTLGLAGESDTQYF. Here the CDR3 DNA reads TGTGCCAGCTCACCGACCTTGGGACTAGCGGGAGAAAGCGATACGCAGTATTTT.

The rearrangement links TRBV7-2 to TRBJ2-3, with 11 positions matching TRBD2. Trimming took 5 bases from V and 0 from J; bases not matched to a gene: 4. Germline loops: CDR1 SGHTA, CDR2 FQGNSA. The CDR3 contains 16 residues. The CDR3 DNA reads as TGTGCCAGCAGCCTCCGACTAGCGGGGAGCACAGATACGCAGTATTTT. As protein: CASSLRLAGSTDTQYF.

A single count supports this clone. The rearrangement joins TRBV11-2 to TRBJ2-3; D gene ambiguous. V lost 1 base and J lost 6, with 8 bases in between. The V gene's germline CDR1 is SGHAT and CDR2 FQNNGV. The CDR3 sequence is 13 residues long. The CDR3: CASSLVRSDTQYF. The CDR3 DNA reads as TGTGCCAGCAGCTTAGTCCGGTCCGATACGCAGTATTTT.

V is TRBV9 and J is TRBJ2-3, with 9 bases fitting TRBD1. The CDR3 contains 20 residues. Germline V gene lookup returns CDR1 SGDLS and CDR2 YYNGEE. The ends lost 0 bases at V and 0 bases at J; junction bases unmatched: 14. CDR3 in amino acids: CASSVEFGTGSSGSTDTQYF. The CDR3 nucleotides read TGTGCCAGCAGCGTAGAATTCGGGACAGGGAGTAGCGGGAGCACAGATACGCAGTATTTT.

The chain has TRBV20-1 and TRBJ2-3; perhaps TRBD2 as D (6 bases). The CDR3 sequence is 10 residues long. From germline, CDR1 is DFQATT and CDR2 SNEGSKA (reference sequence). CDR3 bases: TGCAGCGGGGGTCCAACGCTGCAGTATTTT. Protein product: CSGGPTLQYF.

This chain uses TRBV6-5 with TRBJ1-1; the D is unclear. Trimming removed 4 bases from V and 5 bases from J, with 14 bases in between. Germline V gene data show CDR1 as MNHEY and CDR2 as SVGAGI. The CDR3 consists of 14 residues. CDR3 nucleotides: TGTGCCAGCAGTTCCTATCGTTTTACGACTGAAGCTTTCTTT. It yields the protein CASSSYRFTTEAFF.

V gene TRBV27 combines with J gene TRBJ2-3; TRBD2 matches 11 bases. Unmatched junction bases numbered 9, after V lost 4 bases and J lost 3 bases. The germline V gene has CDR1 MNHEY and CDR2 SMNVEV (reference sequence). This CDR3 region has 17 residues. The CDR3, as DNA: TGTGCCAGCAGTTCCAAATCGACTAGCGGGATTACAGATACGCAGTATTTT. It encodes CASSSKSTSGITDTQYF.

V gene TRBV19 combines with J gene TRBJ1-2; 9 bases match TRBD1. In germline, CDR1 is LNHDA, CDR2 SQIVND (reference sequence). V gave up 8 bases and J gave up 6 bases; unmatched junction bases: 4. The CDR3 length is 12 residues. The CDR3 reads CASLGQGHGYTF. In DNA, the CDR3 is TGTGCCAGTCTAGGACAGGGGCATGGCTACACCTTC.

CDR3 sequence (DNA): TGTGCCAGCAGTGTCGGGTCTAACTCCTATAATTCACCCCTCCACTTT. This encodes CASSVGSNSYNSPLHF. The chain employs TRBV6-1 and TRBJ1-6, with D unclear. Trimming cost V 4 bases and J 0 bases, with 10 bases left between them. This CDR3 region has 16 residues. CDR1 and CDR2 from the germline V gene are MNHNS and SASEGT.

The V and J genes are TRBV7-2 and TRBJ2-3, with 13 bases that match TRBD2. The V gene end was trimmed by 5 bases and the J gene end by 10 bases; junction bases not matched to a gene: 6. Germline assignment: CDR1 SGHTA and CDR2 FQGNSA. The CDR3 spans 14 residues. The CDR3 region has the DNA TGTGCCAGCAGCCCGGGACTAGCGGGATTATCGCAGTATTTT. Translating it yields CASSPGLAGLSQYF.

The genes are TRBV5-1 and TRBJ2-1, with a possible D match to TRBD2 (6 bases). Germline lookup yields CDR1 SGHRS and CDR2 YFSETQ. Trimming took off 0 bases at V and 7 bases at J, with 14 bases between the two ends. This CDR3 region has 15 residues. Here the CDR3 reads CASSLGETSINEQFF. For the CDR3, the DNA is TGCGCCAGCAGCTTGGGGGAGACTAGTATAAATGAGCAGTTCTTC.

This clone has a single count. The chain recombines TRBV29-1 with TRBJ1-2, with D unresolved. Trimming removed 1 base at V and 6 bases at J, with 15 bases between. The CDR3 sequence is 14 residues long. Germline V gene data show CDR1 as SQVTM and CDR2 as ANQGSEA. The DNA of the CDR3 is TGCAGCGTTGAAGGGCGGTCGTTCCCCGATGGCTACACCTTC. It codes for CSVEGRSFPDGYTF.

The rearrangement joins TRBV27 to TRBJ1-6; perhaps TRBD1 as D (5 bases). V lost 1 base, J lost 0 bases, and 10 bases lay in between. The CDR3 length is 17 residues. The germline CDR1 and CDR2 sequences are MNHEY and SMNVEV (reference sequence). In nucleotides, the CDR3 is TGTGCCAGCAGTTTATTAGCCAGGGACTCCTATAATTCACCCCTCCACTTT. This translates into CASSLLARDSYNSPLHF.

The chain is built from TRBV9 and TRBJ1-2, with 10 bases that match TRBD1. The length of the CDR3 is 16 residues. Germline V CDR1 and CDR2: SGDLS, YYNGEE. J lost 8 bases, V lost 2 bases, and 12 bases had no gene match. The CDR3 protein is CASSVFRDRGTGGYTF. As DNA, the CDR3 is TGTGCCAGCAGCGTTTTCCGGGACAGGGGCACGGGGGGCTACACCTTC.

This rearrangement joins TRBV27 to TRBJ1-1; D not resolved. The CDR3 runs 14 residues. CDR1 and CDR2 (germline): MNHEY, SMNVEV (reference sequence). V was cut by 5 bases and J by 1 base, with 11 bases left in between. The CDR3 sequence is CASSLPGENTEAFF. CDR3 nucleotide sequence: TGTGCCAGCAGTCTCCCCGGGGAGAACACTGAAGCTTTCTTT.

CDR3 coding DNA: TGTGCCAGCAGCCCCTCCGGACAGGGAACCCAAGAGACCCAGTACTTC. It codes for CASSPSGQGTQETQYF. The V and J genes are TRBV4-2 and TRBJ2-5, with 8 bases identical to TRBD1. Losses at the gene ends were 4 bases for V and 1 base for J; bases not matched to a gene: 8. Germline CDR1 reads LGHNA; CDR2 reads YNFKEQ. This CDR3 is built from 16 residues.

The chain couples TRBV5-1 to TRBJ1-1; TRBD1 matches 10 bases. V dropped 4 bases and J dropped 3; count of bases not matched to a gene: 6. CDR1 SGHRS and CDR2 YFSETQ come from the germline V gene. The CDR3 is 15 amino acids. The CDR3 nucleotides are TGCGCCAGCAGCAGTCGACAGGGGGCGTACACTGAAGCTTTCTTT. The encoded protein is CASSSRQGAYTEAFF.